This note documents a single T cell receptor beta chain sequence. The CDR3 loop spans 15 amino acids. Trimming at V came to 2 bases and at J to 3 bases, leaving 5 bases not matched to a gene. CDR1 and CDR2 from the germline V gene are SGHRS and YFSETQ. This specimen comes from a study of blood T cell repertoires in COVID-19. Study overall: Researchers got acute and convalescent COVID-19 samples from the United States, Italy and Spain. Sample material is recorded as cDNA or gDNA derived from T cells, B-cell-depleted T cells, or PBMCs.

In the authors' methods: Researchers report that nucleated cell counts were estimated from reference gene primer amplification. Method: immunoSEQ multiplex PCR; TCRdb's copy keeps in-frame clones and lacks some. V, J and clone size are those of that table, while D and trimming were read from the DNA. This sample has 70,000 to 90,000 clones, with 85% to 90% found just once. The V and J genes are TRBV5-1 and TRBJ1-2; 9 nucleotides agree with TRBD1. Material: peripheral blood. The receptor comes from a man aged 80 or over with active or convalescent COVID-19. In nucleotides, the CDR3 is TGCGCCAGCAGCTTCCCGGGACAGGGAGACTATGGCTACACCTTC. Translated: CASSFPGQGDYGYTF. Looking up the rest from reference TRBV5-1 and TRBJ1-2 gives the full variable domain: KAGVTQTPRYLIKTRGQQVTLSCSPISGHRSVSWYQQTPGQGLQFLFEYFSETQRNKGNFPGRFSGRQFSNSRSEMNVSTLELGDSALYLCASSFPGQGDYGYTFGSGTRLTVV.